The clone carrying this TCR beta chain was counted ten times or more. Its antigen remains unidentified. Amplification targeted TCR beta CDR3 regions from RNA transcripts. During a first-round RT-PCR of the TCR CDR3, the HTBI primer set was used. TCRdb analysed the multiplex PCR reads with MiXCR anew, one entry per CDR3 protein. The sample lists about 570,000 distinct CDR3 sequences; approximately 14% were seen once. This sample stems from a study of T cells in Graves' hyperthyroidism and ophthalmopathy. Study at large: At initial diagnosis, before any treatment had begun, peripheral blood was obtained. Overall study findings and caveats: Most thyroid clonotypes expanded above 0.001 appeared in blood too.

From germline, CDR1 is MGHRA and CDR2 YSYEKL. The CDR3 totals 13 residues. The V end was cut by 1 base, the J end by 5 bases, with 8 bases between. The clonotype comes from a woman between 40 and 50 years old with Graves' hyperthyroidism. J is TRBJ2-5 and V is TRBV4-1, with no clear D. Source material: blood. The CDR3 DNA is TGCGCCAGCAGCCAAGGAATCTTCGAGACCCAGTACTTC. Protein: CASSQGIFETQYF.